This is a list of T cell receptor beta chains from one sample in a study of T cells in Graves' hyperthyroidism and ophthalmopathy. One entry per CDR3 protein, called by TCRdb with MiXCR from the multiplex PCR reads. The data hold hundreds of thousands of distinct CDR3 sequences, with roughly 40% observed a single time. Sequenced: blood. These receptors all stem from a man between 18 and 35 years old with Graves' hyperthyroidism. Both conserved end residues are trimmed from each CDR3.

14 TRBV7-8 ASSSVGPVGTGELF
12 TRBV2 ASSEAGGKAEAF
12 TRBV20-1 SAREGVSNTEAF
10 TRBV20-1 RAGTYNSPLH
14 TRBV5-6 ASSSTPGQSSYEQY
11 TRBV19 ASSIVGTAYEH
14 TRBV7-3 ASSLMRCRTLQPQH
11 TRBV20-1 SASGMDLKTQY
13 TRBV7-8 ASSSQTLGTDTQY
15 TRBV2 ASTSGQGARGANVLT
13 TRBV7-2 ASSSVAGGLTEAF
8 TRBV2 ASRGDVLT
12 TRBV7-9 TSSSHSGANVLT
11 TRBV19 GSDRGANTEAF
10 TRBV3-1 ASTWGSTEAF
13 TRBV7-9 ASSLGLADYYEQY
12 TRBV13 ASSLGQGNREQY
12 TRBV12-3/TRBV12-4 ASSPGSSNQPQH
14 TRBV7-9 ASSLAGAGVNQPQH
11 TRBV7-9 ASSLGPGDDYT
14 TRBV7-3 ASSRPGQGATETQY
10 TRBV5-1 ASSLGSNEAF
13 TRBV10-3 ASSDEDSGANALT
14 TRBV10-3 ASSPLEGLENTEAF
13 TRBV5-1 ASSPEEGVNTEAF
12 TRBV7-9 ASSLAGAQETQY
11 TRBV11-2 ASSFRDPQEQY
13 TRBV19 ASSIDLYSTYEQY
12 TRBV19 ASSITGLNKTQY
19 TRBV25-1 ASSESFGTSGTGSGANVLT
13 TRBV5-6 ASSRTPSGANVLT
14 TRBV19 ASSISQGLMNTEAF
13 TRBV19 ASSIYVLRSNEQF
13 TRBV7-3 ASSSPEGRTGELF
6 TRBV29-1 STGELF
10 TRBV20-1 SARSPNQPQH
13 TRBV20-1 SARAGAYSNQPQH
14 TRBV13 ASSALTDPIGETQY
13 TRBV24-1 ATSDPRGQGETQY
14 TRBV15 ATSSATVFSGTEAF
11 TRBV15 ATSRERDRKLF
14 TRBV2 ASSVSAGTGFQPQH
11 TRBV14 ASSQAINYGYT
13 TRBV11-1 ASSSDRGRNYEQY
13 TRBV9 ASTGTGRANYGYT
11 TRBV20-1 SAGLALPETQY
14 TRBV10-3 AISFPRRGGGSPLH
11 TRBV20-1 SATAPLAPEQY
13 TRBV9 ASSPQGRGGETQY
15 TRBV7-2 ASSLDYGRPQVDEQY
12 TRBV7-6 ASSPLGEGHHTF